This entry is about one T cell receptor beta chain. Its antigen is not identified. Naive CD8 populations comprised CD45RO-negative cells positively selected for CCR7, excluding terminally differentiated effector memory CD45RA+ cells. This entry is derived from a study of shared clonotypes between healthy human individuals. The protocol was immunoSEQ multiplex PCR, while the TCRdb copy is restricted to in-frame clones and leaves out a portion. The table lists roughly 600,000 clones, about 98% of them singletons. This CDR3 has 18 amino acids. V lost 3 bases, J lost 5 bases, and 26 bases lay in between. The V gene's germline CDR1 is SNHLY and CDR2 FYNNEI. Broader study findings: Few donors limited the genetic and exposure-history diversity represented.

The rearrangement uses TRBV2 and TRBJ2-7; tentatively, D is TRBD1 or TRBD2 (6 bases each). The source of this sequence is a man aged 30 to 45 in good health. Sample: naive CD8+ T cells sorted from blood. CDR3 amino acids: CASSDNLEGEDLRDEQYF. The CDR3 region has the DNA TGTGCCAGCAGTGATAACCTAGAGGGGGAGGACCTTAGGGACGAGCAGTACTTC.